The 5 T cell receptor beta chains listed next were all sequenced from one sample in a study of beta chain features in type 1 diabetes. General study points: Moderately but significantly shorter TCRB CDR3s were found in Type 1 diabetes patients in all four CD4+ subsets.

Expressed TCRB transcripts were sequenced after all isolated RNA was converted to cDNA. TCRdb's table, derived via immunoSEQ multiplex PCR, lists solely in-frame clones and lacks some. Of 300,000 to 400,000 clones in the sample, 8.5% to 10% were seen once. Antigen specificity for these receptors is unknown. Source material: central memory CD4+ T cells from blood. The receptors derive from a man younger than 45 with type 1 diabetes.

The gene calls are TRBV6-1 and TRBJ2-1; D is possibly TRBD2 (6 bases). The germline gives CDR1 MNHNS, CDR2 SASEGT. V was cut by 6 bases and J by 0 bases, with 9 bases left in between. This CDR3 has 14 amino acids. Here the CDR3 reads CASRRGSSYNEQFF. The CDR3 nucleotides read TGTGCCAGCAGACGGGGGAGCTCCTACAATGAGCAGTTCTTC.

This clone was observed a handful of times. The J gene is TRBJ2-5, the V gene TRBV7-2; TRBD2 matches at 10 bases. The CDR3 has 14 amino acids. V shed 5 bases and J 4 bases; nucleotides not matched to a gene: 4. Germline V gene lookup returns CDR1 SGHTA and CDR2 FQGNSA. The CDR3 DNA is TGTGCCAGCAGCATCCGGACTAGCGGAGAGACCCAGTACTTC. Translating it yields CASSIRTSGETQYF.

About this clone itself: Distinct nucleotide sequences in the sample also encode this CDR3. The rearrangement links TRBV5-1 to TRBJ2-3; D call uncertain. V was cut by 4 bases and J by 0 bases, with 12 bases left in between. Germline loops: CDR1 SGHRS, CDR2 YFSETQ. CDR3 size: 15 residues. The CDR3 here is CASSLGRPSTDTQYF. The CDR3 region has the DNA TGCGCCAGCAGCCTAGGACGTCCTAGCACAGATACGCAGTATTTT.

This clone was seen a few times. The J gene is TRBJ2-2, the V gene TRBV7-9; D not resolved. Trimming cost V 3 bases and J 3 bases, with 8 bases left between them. There are 14 residues in the CDR3. Germline CDR1 and CDR2: SEHNR and FQNEAQ (reference sequence). The CDR3 loop is CASSFHEYTGELFF. CDR3 nucleotides: TGTGCCAGCAGCTTCCACGAATACACCGGGGAGCTGTTTTTT. Variable domain in full (rest from reference TRBV7-9 and TRBJ2-2): DTGVSQNPRHKITKRGQNVTFRCDPISEHNRLYWYRQTLGQGPEFLTYFQNEAQLEKSRLLSDRFSAERPKGSFSTLEIQRTEQGDSAMYLCASSFHEYTGELFFGEGSRLTVL.

The chain links TRBV11-2 to TRBJ2-2; no definite D call. Germline loops: CDR1 SGHAT, CDR2 FQNNGV. V was cut by 7 bases and J by 5 bases, with 8 bases left in between. The CDR3 is 12 amino acids. The CDR3 is CASKLYTGELFF. Written as DNA, the CDR3 is TGTGCCAGCAAGCTATATACCGGGGAGCTGTTTTTT.